This entry features one T cell receptor (beta chain) sequence. The antigen remains unidentified. Treatment in this sample: 10-day PBMC culture with coronavirus spike peptide pools or control peptides (ViraFEST assay). Collection of the unexposed donor's CD4+ T cells took place before the COVID-19 pandemic (2011-2018). The CDR3 loop spans 16 amino acids. Germline CDR1 is LNHDA and CDR2 is SQIVND (reference sequence). V lost 6 bases to trimming and J lost 0 bases; unmatched junction nucleotides: 5. This sample is drawn from a study of vaccination and CD4 T cells after COVID-19. Sequencing of DNA taken from cultured CD4+ T cells relied on the Oncomine TCR Beta short-read assay. TCRdb independently ran MiXCR on the PCR reads; one entry per CDR3 protein. The sample has about 4,600 distinct CDR3 sequences; roughly 60% are singletons.

This TCR came from a human donor in good health. This chain links TRBV19 with TRBJ2-5, with 12 bases that match TRBD2. The material sequenced was CD4+ T cells from blood, cultured in vitro. CDR3 sequence (DNA): TGTGCCAGTAGCCCCGGACTAGCGGGACACCAAGAGACCCAGTACTTC. This gives the protein CASSPGLAGHQETQYF. Variable domain in full (rest from reference TRBV19 and TRBJ2-5): DGGITQSPKYLFRKEGQNVTLSCEQNLNHDAMYWYRQDPGQGLRLIYYSQIVNDFQKGDIAEGYSVSREKKESFPLTVTSAQKNPTAFYLCASSPGLAGHQETQYFGPGTRLLVL.